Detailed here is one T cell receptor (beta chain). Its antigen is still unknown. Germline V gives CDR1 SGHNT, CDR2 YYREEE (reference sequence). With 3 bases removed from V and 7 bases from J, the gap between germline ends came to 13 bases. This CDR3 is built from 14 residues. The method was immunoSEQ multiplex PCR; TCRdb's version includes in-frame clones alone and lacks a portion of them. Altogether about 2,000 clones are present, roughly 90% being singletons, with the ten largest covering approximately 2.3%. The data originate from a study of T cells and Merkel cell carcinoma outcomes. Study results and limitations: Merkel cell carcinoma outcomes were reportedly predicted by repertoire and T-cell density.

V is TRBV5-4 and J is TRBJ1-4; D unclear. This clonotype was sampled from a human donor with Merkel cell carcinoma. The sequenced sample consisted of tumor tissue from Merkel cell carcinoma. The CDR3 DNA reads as TGTGCCAGCAGCTCGACCTTGGATGGTGAAAAACTGTTTTTT. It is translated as CASSSTLDGEKLFF. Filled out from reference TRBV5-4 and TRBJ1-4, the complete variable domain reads ETGVTQSPTHLIKTRGQQVTLRCSSQSGHNTVSWYQQALGQGPQFIFQYYREEENGRGNFPPRFSGLQFPNYSSELNVNALELDDSALYLCASSSTLDGEKLFFGSGTQLSVL.